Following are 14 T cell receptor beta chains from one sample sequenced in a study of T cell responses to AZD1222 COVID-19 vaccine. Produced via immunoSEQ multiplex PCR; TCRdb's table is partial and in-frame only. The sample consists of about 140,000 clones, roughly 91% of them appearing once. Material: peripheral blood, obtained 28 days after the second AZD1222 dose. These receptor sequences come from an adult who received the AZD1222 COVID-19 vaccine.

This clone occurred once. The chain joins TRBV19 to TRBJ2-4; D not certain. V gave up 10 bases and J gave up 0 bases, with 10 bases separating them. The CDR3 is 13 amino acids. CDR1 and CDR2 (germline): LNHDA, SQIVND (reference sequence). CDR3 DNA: TGTGCCATCGATATCCCAGCCAAAAACATTCAGTACTTC. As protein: CAIDIPAKNIQYF.

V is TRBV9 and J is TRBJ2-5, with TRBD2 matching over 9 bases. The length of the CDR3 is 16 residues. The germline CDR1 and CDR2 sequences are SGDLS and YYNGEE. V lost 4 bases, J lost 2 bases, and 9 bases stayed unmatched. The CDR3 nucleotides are TGTGCCAGCAGCCCCTCGCTAGCGGGATCACAAGAGACCCAGTACTTC. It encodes CASSPSLAGSQETQYF.

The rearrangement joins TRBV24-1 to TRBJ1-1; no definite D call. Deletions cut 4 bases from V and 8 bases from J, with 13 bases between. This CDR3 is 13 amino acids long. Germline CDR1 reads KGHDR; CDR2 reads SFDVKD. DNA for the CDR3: TGTGCCACCAGTGACCCGAAGGGAGTCGAAGCTTTCTTT. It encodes CATSDPKGVEAFF.

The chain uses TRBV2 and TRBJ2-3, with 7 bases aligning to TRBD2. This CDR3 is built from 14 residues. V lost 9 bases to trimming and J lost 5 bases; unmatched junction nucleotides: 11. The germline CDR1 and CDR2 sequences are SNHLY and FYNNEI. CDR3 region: CASSLREIVDTQYF. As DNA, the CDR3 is TGTGCCAGTAGTTTGCGGGAGATCGTAGATACGCAGTATTTT.

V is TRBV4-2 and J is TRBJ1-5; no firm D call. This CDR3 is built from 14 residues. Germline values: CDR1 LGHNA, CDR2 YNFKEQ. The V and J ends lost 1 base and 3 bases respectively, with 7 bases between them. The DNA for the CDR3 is TGTGCCAGCAGCCAAGTAATGGACAATCAGCCCCAGCATTTT. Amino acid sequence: CASSQVMDNQPQHF.

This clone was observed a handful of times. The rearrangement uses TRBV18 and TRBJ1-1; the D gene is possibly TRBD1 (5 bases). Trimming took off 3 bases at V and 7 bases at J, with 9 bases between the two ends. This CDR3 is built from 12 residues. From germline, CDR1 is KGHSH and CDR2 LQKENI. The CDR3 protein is CASSPDGGEAFF. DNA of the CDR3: TGTGCCAGCTCACCCGATGGGGGTGAAGCTTTCTTT.

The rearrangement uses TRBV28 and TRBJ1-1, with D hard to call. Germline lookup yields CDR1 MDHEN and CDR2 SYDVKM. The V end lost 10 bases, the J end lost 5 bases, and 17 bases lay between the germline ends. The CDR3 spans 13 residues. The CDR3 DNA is TGTGCCACCCTCACACGGGTACGGACTGAAGCTTTCTTT. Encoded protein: CATLTRVRTEAFF. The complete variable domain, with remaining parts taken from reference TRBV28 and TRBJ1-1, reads DVKVTQSSRYLVKRTGEKVFLECVQDMDHENMFWYRQDPGLGLRLIYFSYDVKMKEKGDIPEGYSVSREKKERFSLILESASTNQTSMYLCATLTRVRTEAFFGQGTRLTVV.

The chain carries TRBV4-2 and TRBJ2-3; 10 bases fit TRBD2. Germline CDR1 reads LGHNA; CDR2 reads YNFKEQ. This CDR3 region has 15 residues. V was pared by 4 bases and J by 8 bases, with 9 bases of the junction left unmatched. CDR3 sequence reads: CASSPTSGVEGTQYF. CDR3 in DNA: TGTGCCAGCAGCCCAACTAGCGGGGTCGAAGGTACGCAGTATTTT.

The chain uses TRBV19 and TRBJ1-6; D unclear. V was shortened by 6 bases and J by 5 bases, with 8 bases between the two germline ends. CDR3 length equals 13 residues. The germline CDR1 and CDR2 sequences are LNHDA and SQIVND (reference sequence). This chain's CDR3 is CASRALDNSPLHF. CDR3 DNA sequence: TGTGCCAGTAGGGCTTTGGATAATTCACCCCTCCACTTT.

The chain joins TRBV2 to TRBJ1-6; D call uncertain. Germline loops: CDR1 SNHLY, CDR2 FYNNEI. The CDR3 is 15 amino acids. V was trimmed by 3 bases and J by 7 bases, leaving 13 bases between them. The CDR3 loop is CASSDLPGGNSPLHF. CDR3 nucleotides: TGTGCCAGCAGTGATCTCCCAGGCGGCAATTCACCCCTCCACTTT.

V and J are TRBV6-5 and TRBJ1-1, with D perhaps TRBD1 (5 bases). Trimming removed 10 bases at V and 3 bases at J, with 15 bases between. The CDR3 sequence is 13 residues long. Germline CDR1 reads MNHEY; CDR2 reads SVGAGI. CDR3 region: CATYRGSHTEAFF. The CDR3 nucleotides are TGTGCCACGTACCGGGGGTCCCACACTGAAGCTTTCTTT.

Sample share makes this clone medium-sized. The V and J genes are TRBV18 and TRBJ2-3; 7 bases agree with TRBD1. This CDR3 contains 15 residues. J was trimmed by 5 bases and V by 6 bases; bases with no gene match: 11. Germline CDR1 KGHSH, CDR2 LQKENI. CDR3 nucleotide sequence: TGTGCCAGCTCCCCTCAGGGGGTATCAGGAGATACGCAGTATTTT. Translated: CASSPQGVSGDTQYF. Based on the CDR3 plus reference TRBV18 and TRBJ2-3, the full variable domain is NAGVMQNPRHLVRRRGQEARLRCSPMKGHSHVYWYRQLPEEGLKFMVYLQKENIIDESGMPKERFSAEFPKEGPSILRIQQVVRGDSAAYFCASSPQGVSGDTQYFGPGTRLTVL.

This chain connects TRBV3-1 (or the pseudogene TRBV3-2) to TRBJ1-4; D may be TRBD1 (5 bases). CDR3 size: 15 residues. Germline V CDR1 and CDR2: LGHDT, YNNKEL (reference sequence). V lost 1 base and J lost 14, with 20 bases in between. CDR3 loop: CASSQVMGGRERLFF. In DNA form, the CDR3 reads TGTGCCAGCAGCCAAGTTATGGGGGGACGGGAGCGCCTGTTTTTT.

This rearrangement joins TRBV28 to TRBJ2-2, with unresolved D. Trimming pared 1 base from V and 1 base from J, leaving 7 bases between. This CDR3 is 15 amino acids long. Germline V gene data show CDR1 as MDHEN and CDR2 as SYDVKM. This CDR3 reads CASSLLEKNTGELFF. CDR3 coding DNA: TGTGCCAGCAGTTTATTGGAGAAGAACACCGGGGAGCTGTTTTTT.